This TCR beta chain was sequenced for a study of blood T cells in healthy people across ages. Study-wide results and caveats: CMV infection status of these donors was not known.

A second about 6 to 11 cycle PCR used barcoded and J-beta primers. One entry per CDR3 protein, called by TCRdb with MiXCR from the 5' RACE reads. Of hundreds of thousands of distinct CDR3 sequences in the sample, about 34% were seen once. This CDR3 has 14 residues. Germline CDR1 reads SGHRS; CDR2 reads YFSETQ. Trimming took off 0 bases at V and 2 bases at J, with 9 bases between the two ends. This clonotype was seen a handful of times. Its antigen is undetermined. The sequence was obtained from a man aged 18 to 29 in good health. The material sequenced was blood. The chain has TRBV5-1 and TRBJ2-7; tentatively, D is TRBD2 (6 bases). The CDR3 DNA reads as TGCGCCAGCAGCTTGGGGGAGGTTACCTACGAGCAGTACTTC. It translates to CASSLGEVTYEQYF.